These 17 T cell receptor beta chains were sequenced from one sample in a study of control samples from healthy donors and cancer patients. Clones were read by immunoSEQ multiplex PCR, and TCRdb kept only the in-frame ones, dropping some. The sample lists 130,000 to 150,000 clones, more than 85% seen once, with 3% to 4% in the top ten. Sequencing was carried out using blood. All receptors come from a young man in good health.

The CDR3 region is CASSPGQDFSGNTIYF. The CDR3 DNA reads TGTGCCAGCAGCCCCGGACAGGATTTCTCTGGAAACACCATATATTTT. The V gene is TRBV7-8, the J gene TRBJ1-3; 7 nucleotides line up with TRBD1. Germline V lookup: CDR1 SGHVS, CDR2 FQNEAQ. This CDR3 comprises 16 residues. With 5 bases clipped from V and 0 bases from J, the junction kept 7 bases outside the gene matches.

This sequence joins TRBV28 and TRBJ1-2; D may be TRBD1 (5 bases). V lost 4 bases and J lost 4, with 7 bases in between. Germline lookup yields CDR1 MDHEN and CDR2 SYDVKM. The CDR3 spans 12 residues. The CDR3 here is CASSWGSYGYTF. The CDR3 DNA follows: TGTGCCAGCAGTTGGGGCAGCTATGGCTACACCTTC.

This clone has a single count. The J gene is TRBJ1-2, the V gene TRBV28; unclear D gene. The CDR3 consists of 14 residues. Trimming took off 6 bases at V and 4 bases at J, with 15 bases between the two ends. Germline CDR1 is MDHEN and CDR2 is SYDVKM. CDR3 in DNA: TGTGCCAGCAGCCGCCCCTCCGGAATCTATGGCTACACCTTC. This encodes CASSRPSGIYGYTF.

The J gene is TRBJ2-1, the V gene TRBV7-9; 14 bases are a match to TRBD2. The V segment lost 1 base and the J segment 6 bases; nucleotides outside the gene matches: 2. Germline values: CDR1 SEHNR, CDR2 FQNEAQ (reference sequence). The CDR3 has 16 amino acids. CDR3 coding DNA: TGTGCCAGCAGCTTAGAGGGACTAGCGGGGGCCAATGAGCAGTTCTTC. Its protein product is CASSLEGLAGANEQFF.

The chain joins TRBV5-1 to TRBJ1-2, with TRBD1 matching over 8 bases. Germline V gene lookup returns CDR1 SGHRS and CDR2 YFSETQ. This CDR3 comprises 15 residues. V lost 4 bases and J lost 6; bases outside the gene matches: 11. Written as DNA, the CDR3 is TGCGCCAGCAGCCCCTTCGACAGGGGAGGAGATGGCTACACCTTC. Translation gives CASSPFDRGGDGYTF.

The J gene is TRBJ1-2, the V gene TRBV4-1, with a weak D call TRBD1 (6 bases). Germline V gene lookup returns CDR1 MGHRA and CDR2 YSYEKL. The CDR3 extends over 17 amino acids. The ends were cut back, 0 bases at V and 2 bases at J, with 16 bases in the middle. The CDR3 is CASSQDGAGANNYGYTF. Here the CDR3 DNA reads TGCGCCAGCAGCCAAGATGGGGCAGGGGCGAACAACTATGGCTACACCTTC.

This sequence joins TRBV10-3 and TRBJ1-1; 7 bases align to TRBD1. Germline CDR1 is ENHRY and CDR2 is SYGVKD. The CDR3 extends over 13 amino acids. V shed 6 bases and J 4 bases; nucleotides not matched to a gene: 5. The CDR3 coding sequence is TGTGCCATCAGAGACAGGGAGGGCACTGAAGCTTTCTTT. The encoded protein is CAIRDREGTEAFF.

This chain uses TRBV28 with TRBJ1-2, with TRBD1 matching 7 bases. The CDR3 has 14 residues. V gave up 4 bases and J gave up 4 bases; unmatched junction bases: 6. Germline CDR1 MDHEN, CDR2 SYDVKM. DNA of the CDR3: TGTGCCAGCAGTTGGATACAGGGGATCTATGGCTACACCTTC. It is translated as CASSWIQGIYGYTF.

V and J are TRBV28 and TRBJ1-2; D is uncertain. The CDR3 is 8 residues long. CDR1 MDHEN and CDR2 SYDVKM come from the germline V gene. The DNA of the CDR3 is TGTGCTATTTATGGCTACACCTTC. Residues: CAIYGYTF.

The chain couples TRBV19 to TRBJ2-7; D not resolved. Germline lookup yields CDR1 LNHDA and CDR2 SQIVND (reference sequence). Trimming shortened V by 1 base and J by 1 base, and 8 bases separated the two germline ends. CDR3 size: 14 residues. The CDR3 region has the DNA TGTGCCAGTAGTATAGTAGTGTTTTCCTACGAGCAGTACTTC. Protein sequence: CASSIVVFSYEQYF.

V is TRBV5-1 and J is TRBJ1-1; 7 bases match TRBD1. After removal of 4 bases from V and 6 bases from J, the junction contained 3 bases not matched to a gene. This CDR3 is built from 12 residues. CDR1 SGHRS and CDR2 YFSETQ come from the germline V gene. The CDR3 region has the DNA TGCGCCAGCAGCCCAGGGACAGCTGAAGCTTTCTTT. Amino acids: CASSPGTAEAFF.

This chain joins TRBV6-1 and TRBJ2-7; D might be TRBD2 (5 bases). The CDR3 has 13 amino acids. Germline-derived CDR1 and CDR2 are MNHNS and SASEGT. V was cut by 3 bases and J by 5 bases, with 11 bases left in between. CDR3 coding DNA: TGTGCCAGCAGTGACGGGATGGTAGACGAGCAGTACTTC. It translates to CASSDGMVDEQYF.

The chain carries TRBV7-8 and TRBJ1-4; 9 bases align to TRBD1. From germline, CDR1 is SGHVS and CDR2 FQNEAQ. The CDR3 covers 15 residues. V was pared by 4 bases and J by 8 bases, with 8 bases of the junction left unmatched. CDR3 sequence (DNA): TGTGCCAGCAGCTCGACGGGACAGGGTGGAGAAAAACTGTTTTTT. Translation gives CASSSTGQGGEKLFF.

This CDR3 reads CASSSQGSYGYTF. The CDR3 DNA reads as TGTGCCAGCAGCTCGCAGGGCAGCTATGGCTACACCTTC. The J gene is TRBJ1-2, the V gene TRBV11-2; a possible D gene is TRBD1 (5 bases). Germline V lookup: CDR1 SGHAT, CDR2 FQNNGV. The CDR3 spans 13 residues. V lost 4 bases to trimming and J lost 4 bases, with 10 bases between them. The complete variable domain, with remaining parts taken from reference TRBV11-2 and TRBJ1-2, reads EAGVAQSPRYKIIEKRQSVAFWCNPISGHATLYWYQQILGQGPKLLIQFQNNGVVDDSQLPKDRFSAERLKGVDSTLKIQPAKLEDSAVYLCASSSQGSYGYTFGSGTRLTVV.

CDR3 DNA sequence: TGTGCCAGCAGCGGCGGGGGGGCGTCAGATACGCAGTATTTT. Residues: CASSGGGASDTQYF. This chain links TRBV6-5 with TRBJ2-3; 9 nucleotides match TRBD2. V trimming: 6 bases; J trimming: 4 bases; junction bases outside the gene matches: 5. The CDR3 runs to 14 residues. Germline V gives CDR1 MNHEY, CDR2 SVGAGI.

The genes are TRBV6-4 and TRBJ1-1; TRBD1 aligns across 12 bases. This CDR3 is 15 amino acids long. V was pared by 5 bases and J by 5 bases, with 6 bases of the junction left unmatched. Per germline, CDR1 MRHNA and CDR2 SNTAGT. The CDR3 sequence is CASSPGQGARTEAFF. DNA for the CDR3: TGTGCCAGCAGTCCGGGACAGGGGGCGCGGACTGAAGCTTTCTTT.

This clone appeared a few times. The chain recombines TRBV28 with TRBJ1-6; 9 bases align to TRBD1. The junction had 4 bases not matched to a gene; V was cut back by 5 bases and J by 11 bases. The germline gives CDR1 MDHEN, CDR2 SYDVKM. This CDR3 has 13 amino acids. CDR3: CASSTGGVPPLHF. The CDR3 nucleotides read TGTGCCAGCAGTACAGGGGGCGTCCCACCCCTCCACTTT.